This T cell receptor (beta chain) stems from a study of blood T cell repertoires in COVID-19. Across the study: Donors in the United States, Italy and Spain gave samples during acute or convalescent COVID-19. Sources were T cells, B-cell-depleted T cells, or PBMCs; the material itself was cDNA or gDNA.

The V end lost 8 bases, the J end lost 0 bases, and 17 bases lay between the germline ends. There are 14 residues in the CDR3. The germline gives CDR1 GTSNPN, CDR2 SVGIG (reference sequence). Original data processing: For nucleated cells, counts were estimated from reference gene primer amplification. Measured with immunoSEQ multiplex PCR; TCRdb has only the in-frame clones, and not every one. From that table come the V and J calls and clone size; the DNA was used to work out D and trimming. The sample lists more than 90,000 clones, around 85% occurring once. The table lists this clone with many counts.

Material: peripheral blood. The chain couples TRBV30 to TRBJ2-7; D is perhaps TRBD1 (6 bases). The sequence came from a man between 45 and 60 years old with acute or convalescent COVID-19. The CDR3 DNA is TGTGCCGTATTGCGGCAGGGGAGCTCCTACGAGCAGTACTTC. Protein product: CAVLRQGSSYEQYF.